Listed below are T cell receptor beta chains from one sample, sequenced in a study of cytomegalovirus exposure and HLA in healthy donors. Libraries were prepared by immunoSEQ multiplex PCR; TCRdb keeps only in-frame clonotypes and omits some of them. The sample records under 200,000 clones, 82% being singletons. The material sequenced was PBMCs. These receptors were obtained from a girl aged 2-10 years in good health and CMV-seropositive. The CDR3 runs from the conserved cysteine through the conserved F or W. The order of the fields is D gene, clone size, J gene, V gene, CDR3 DNA, CDR3 protein. D genes are given only for firm matches. Only some rows state a clone size, as once, few, many or a class for expanded clones.

d_call: .; clone_size: .; j_call: TRBJ2-1; v_call: TRBV27; cdr3_nt: TGTGCCAGCAGTTTAACCGGGAACGATGAGCAGTTCTTC; cdr3_aa: CASSLTGNDEQFF
d_call: .; clone_size: .; j_call: TRBJ1-6; v_call: TRBV30; cdr3_nt: TGTGCCTGGAGTGATATGAATTCACCCCTCCACTTT; cdr3_aa: CAWSDMNSPLHF
d_call: .; clone_size: .; j_call: TRBJ2-5; v_call: TRBV5-4; cdr3_nt: TGTGCCAGCAGCGATCCGGGACTTCAAGAGACCCAGTACTTC; cdr3_aa: CASSDPGLQETQYF
d_call: .; clone_size: once; j_call: TRBJ1-5; v_call: TRBV30; cdr3_nt: TGTGCCTGGAGTATAGAGACAGGTACCAATCAGCCCCAGCATTTT; cdr3_aa: CAWSIETGTNQPQHF
d_call: .; clone_size: .; j_call: TRBJ2-2; v_call: TRBV5-1; cdr3_nt: TGCGCCAGCAGCTTAACCCCAACAATTACCGGGGAGCTGTTTTTT; cdr3_aa: CASSLTPTITGELFF
d_call: TRBD2; clone_size: .; j_call: TRBJ2-1; v_call: TRBV4-1; cdr3_nt: TGCGCCAGCAGCCAACTTTACACTAGCGGGAGGAGCAATGAGCAGTTCTTC; cdr3_aa: CASSQLYTSGRSNEQFF
d_call: TRBD2; clone_size: .; j_call: TRBJ2-5; v_call: TRBV28; cdr3_nt: TGTGCCAGCAGTTCGATAGCGGGAAGCGGCGAGGAGACCCAGTACTTC; cdr3_aa: CASSSIAGSGEETQYF
d_call: .; clone_size: .; j_call: TRBJ2-1; v_call: TRBV11-3; cdr3_nt: TGTGCCAGCAGCGAGTATCCGGGACTGGCCCACAATGAGCAGTTCTTC; cdr3_aa: CASSEYPGLAHNEQFF
d_call: .; clone_size: .; j_call: TRBJ2-1; v_call: TRBV7-9; cdr3_nt: TGTGCCAGCACTAGGGGGAGCTCCTACAATGAGCAGTTCTTC; cdr3_aa: CASTRGSSYNEQFF
d_call: .; clone_size: .; j_call: TRBJ2-5; v_call: TRBV6-5; cdr3_nt: TGTGCCAGCAGTTACTCTCAGTACCAAGAGACCCAGTACTTC; cdr3_aa: CASSYSQYQETQYF
d_call: .; clone_size: once; j_call: TRBJ1-5; v_call: TRBV4-2; cdr3_nt: TGTGCCAGCAGCCAGGAGTTGCGGGGTCAACAGCCCCAGCATTTT; cdr3_aa: CASSQELRGQQPQHF
d_call: .; clone_size: .; j_call: TRBJ2-2; v_call: TRBV25-1; cdr3_nt: TGTGCCAGCAGTGCGACGAGGTTAGAGAGGGAGCTGTTTTTT; cdr3_aa: CASSATRLERELFF
d_call: TRBD2; clone_size: .; j_call: TRBJ2-5; v_call: TRBV23-1; cdr3_nt: TGCGCCAGCAGTCCTAGCGGGATTATAGTAAGCGAGACCCAGTACTTC; cdr3_aa: CASSPSGIIVSETQYF
d_call: .; clone_size: .; j_call: TRBJ1-3; v_call: TRBV28; cdr3_nt: TGTGCCAGCAGTTTGGCGTCGGGGCGCAGGGAGGGTTACTCTGGAAACACCATATATTTT; cdr3_aa: CASSLASGRREGYSGNTIYF
d_call: TRBD1; clone_size: .; j_call: TRBJ2-1; v_call: TRBV9; cdr3_nt: TGTGCCAGCAGCGCGGCAGGGGGCGAGCAGTTCTTC; cdr3_aa: CASSAAGGEQFF